Listed below are T cell receptor beta chains from one sample, sequenced in a study of T cell repertoires in cytomegalovirus infection. TCRdb redid the calling of the reads with MiXCR, one entry per CDR3 protein. The sample consists of about 500,000 distinct CDR3 sequences, roughly 34% of them appearing once. These TCRs' antigens remain unknown. The sample consisted of cultured PBMCs, taken from culture after CMV antigen stimulation. The source of these receptors is a human donor in good health (CMV status not recorded). Some clones in this sample may be carry-over from other donors' samples. The CDR3 runs from the conserved cysteine through the conserved F or W. Each record gives: V gene, D gene, CDR3 protein. A D gene is named only where the DNA matches it firmly.

TRBV28 | - | CASSMVHNEQYF
TRBV7-2 | - | CASSLPAAMKETQYF
TRBV7-2 | - | CASSLGHEQFF
TRBV6-2/TRBV6-3 | TRBD1 | CASSVPGTGTEAFF
TRBV6-5 | - | CASSYGLGQPQHF
TRBV7-2 | TRBD2 | CASSKGLAGGDSTDTQYF
TRBV5-6 | - | CASSLNGQSSYEQYF
TRBV28 | TRBD1 | CASYNFRGAPAYGYTF
TRBV5-4 | TRBD1 | CASSLDPGTGGGNEQFF
TRBV6-5 | TRBD1 | CASSTTQGSVGELFF
TRBV7-9 | - | CASSLHQGRVRHGYTF
TRBV4-3 | - | CASSQTAGNTIYF
TRBV7-2 | - | CASSLGGTGGNQPQHF
TRBV29-1 | TRBD1 | CSVRPTGQGSGYTEAFF
TRBV10-3 | TRBD2 | CAIRSASGGNNEQFF
TRBV12-3/TRBV12-4 | - | CASSGPAEAFF
TRBV4-1 | TRBD2 | CASSHGLAGGDMETQYF
TRBV30 | - | CAWSVNREETQYF
TRBV7-6 | TRBD1 | CASSPRQGPIGELFF
TRBV7-2 | - | CASRLTNQETQYF
TRBV7-2 | TRBD1 | CASSLGQGGYNQPQHF
TRBV28 | - | CASSIPTRGNEKLFF
TRBV11-2 | - | CASAGGRYTEAFF
TRBV28 | - | CASNAGTDTQYF
TRBV5-1 | - | CASSPPQTNTIYF
TRBV4-3 | - | CASSQAVGESYNEQFF
TRBV19 | TRBD1 | CASSEQGALKTQYF
TRBV28 | TRBD2 | CASSLWAQTSDTDTQYF
TRBV7-3 | TRBD2 | CASSLYTSGRRENNEQFF
TRBV29-1 | - | CSVEISNPGQSYEQFF
TRBV28 | - | CASSLLGTVAKNIQYF
TRBV15 | - | CATSREAVGDSNQPQHF
TRBV15 | - | CATSRDGENLHF
TRBV6-4 | - | CASSRGPSSYNEQFF
TRBV11-2 | TRBD1 | CASSWTGYEKLFF